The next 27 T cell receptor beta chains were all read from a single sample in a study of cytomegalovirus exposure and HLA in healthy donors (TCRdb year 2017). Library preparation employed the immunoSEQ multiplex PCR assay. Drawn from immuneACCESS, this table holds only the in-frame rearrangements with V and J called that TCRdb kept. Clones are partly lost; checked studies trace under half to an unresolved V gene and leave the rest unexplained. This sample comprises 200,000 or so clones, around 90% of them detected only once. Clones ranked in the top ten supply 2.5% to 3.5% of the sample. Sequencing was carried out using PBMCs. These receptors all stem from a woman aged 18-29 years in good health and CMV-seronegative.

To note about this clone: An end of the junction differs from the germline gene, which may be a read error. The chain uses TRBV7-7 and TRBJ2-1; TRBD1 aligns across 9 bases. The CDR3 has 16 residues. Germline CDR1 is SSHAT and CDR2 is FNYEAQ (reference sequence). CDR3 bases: TGTGCTAGCAGCACAGGACAGGGGTTCCCCTACAATGAGCAGTTCTTC. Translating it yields CASSTGQGFPYNEQFF.

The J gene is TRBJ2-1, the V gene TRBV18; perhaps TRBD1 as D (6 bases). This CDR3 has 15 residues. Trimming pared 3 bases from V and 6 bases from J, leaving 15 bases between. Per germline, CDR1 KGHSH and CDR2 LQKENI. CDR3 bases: TGTGCCAGCTCACCGAGCCAGGACAGCTTCAATGAGCAGTTCTTC. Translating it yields CASSPSQDSFNEQFF.

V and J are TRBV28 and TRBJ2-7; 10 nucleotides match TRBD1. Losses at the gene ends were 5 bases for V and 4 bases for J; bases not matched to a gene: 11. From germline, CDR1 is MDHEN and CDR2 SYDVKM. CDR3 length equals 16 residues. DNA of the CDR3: TGTGCCAGCAGTCCCCGAATCGGGACAGGGGATTACGAGCAGTACTTC. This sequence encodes CASSPRIGTGDYEQYF.

The CDR3 loop reads CASSETGRWQETQYF. CDR3 nucleotides: TGTGCCAGCAGTGAAACGGGGAGGTGGCAAGAGACCCAGTACTTC. The chain carries TRBV6-1 and TRBJ2-5, with D maybe TRBD2 (6 bases). CDR1 and CDR2 (germline): MNHNS, SASEGT. Between the trimmed V and J ends, which lost 2 bases and 2 bases, there was a span of 12 bases. The CDR3 has 15 amino acids.

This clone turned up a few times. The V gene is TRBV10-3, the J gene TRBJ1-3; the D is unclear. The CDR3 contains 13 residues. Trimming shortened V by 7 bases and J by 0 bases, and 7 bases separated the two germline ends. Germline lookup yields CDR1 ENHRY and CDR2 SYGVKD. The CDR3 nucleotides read TGTGCCATCACTGCCAGCTCTGGAAACACCATATATTTT. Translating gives CAITASSGNTIYF.

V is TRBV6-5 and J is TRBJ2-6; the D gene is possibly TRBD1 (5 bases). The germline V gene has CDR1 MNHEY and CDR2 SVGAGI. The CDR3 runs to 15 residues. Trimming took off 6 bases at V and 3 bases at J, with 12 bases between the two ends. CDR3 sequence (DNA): TGTGCCAGCAGCCGCGGTCAGGGTGGGGCCAACGTCCTGACTTTC. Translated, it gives CASSRGQGGANVLTF.

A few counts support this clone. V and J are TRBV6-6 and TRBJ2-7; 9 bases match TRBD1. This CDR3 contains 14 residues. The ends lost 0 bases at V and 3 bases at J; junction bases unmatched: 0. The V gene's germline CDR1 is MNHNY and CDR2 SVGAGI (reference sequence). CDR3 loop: CASSYSTGGYEQYF. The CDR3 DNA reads TGTGCCAGCAGTTACTCGACAGGGGGCTACGAGCAGTACTTC.

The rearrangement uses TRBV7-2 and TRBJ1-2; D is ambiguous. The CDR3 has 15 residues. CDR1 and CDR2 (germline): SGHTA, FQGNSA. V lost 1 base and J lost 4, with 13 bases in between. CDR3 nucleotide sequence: TGTGCCAGCAGCTTAGAGAAGATACCTAGCTATGGCTACACCTTC. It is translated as CASSLEKIPSYGYTF.

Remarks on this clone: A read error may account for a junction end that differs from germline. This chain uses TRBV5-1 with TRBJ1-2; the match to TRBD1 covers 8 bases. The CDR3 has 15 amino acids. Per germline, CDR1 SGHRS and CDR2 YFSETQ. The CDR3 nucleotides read TGCGCCAGCAGCTTAAGCCCCTCAGACAGGGGAAAACTCCGCTTC. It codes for CASSLSPSDRGKLRF.

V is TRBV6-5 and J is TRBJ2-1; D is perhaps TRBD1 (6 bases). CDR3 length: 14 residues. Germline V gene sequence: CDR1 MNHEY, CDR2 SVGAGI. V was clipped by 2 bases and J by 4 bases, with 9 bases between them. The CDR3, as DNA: TGTGCCAGCAGTTACCTAGGACAGTACAATGAGCAGTTCTTC. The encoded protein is CASSYLGQYNEQFF.

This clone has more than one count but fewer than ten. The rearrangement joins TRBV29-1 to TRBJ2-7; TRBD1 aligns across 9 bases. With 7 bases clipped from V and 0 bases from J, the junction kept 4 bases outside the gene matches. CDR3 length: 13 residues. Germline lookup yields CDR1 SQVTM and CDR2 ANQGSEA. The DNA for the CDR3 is TGCAGCGCGGAGGGACAGGGCTCCTACGAGCAGTACTTC. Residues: CSAEGQGSYEQYF.

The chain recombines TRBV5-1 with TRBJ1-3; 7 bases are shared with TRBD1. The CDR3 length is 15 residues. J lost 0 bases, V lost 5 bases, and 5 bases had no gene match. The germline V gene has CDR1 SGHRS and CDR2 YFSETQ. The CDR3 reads CASRPTGFSGNTIYF. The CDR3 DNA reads TGCGCCAGCAGACCGACAGGGTTCTCTGGAAACACCATATATTTT.

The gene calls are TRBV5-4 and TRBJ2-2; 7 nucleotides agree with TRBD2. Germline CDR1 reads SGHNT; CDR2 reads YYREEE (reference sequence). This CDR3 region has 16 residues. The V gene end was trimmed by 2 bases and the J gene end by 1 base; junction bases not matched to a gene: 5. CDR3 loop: CASSLRSSGNTGELFF. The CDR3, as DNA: TGTGCCAGCAGCTTAAGGTCTAGCGGGAACACCGGGGAGCTGTTTTTT.

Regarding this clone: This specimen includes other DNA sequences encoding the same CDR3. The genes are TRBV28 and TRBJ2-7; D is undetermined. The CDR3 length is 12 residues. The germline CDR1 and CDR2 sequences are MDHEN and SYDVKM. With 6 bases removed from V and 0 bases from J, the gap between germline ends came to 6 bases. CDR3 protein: CASSLSSYEQYF. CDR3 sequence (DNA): TGTGCCAGCAGCTTGAGCTCCTACGAGCAGTACTTC.

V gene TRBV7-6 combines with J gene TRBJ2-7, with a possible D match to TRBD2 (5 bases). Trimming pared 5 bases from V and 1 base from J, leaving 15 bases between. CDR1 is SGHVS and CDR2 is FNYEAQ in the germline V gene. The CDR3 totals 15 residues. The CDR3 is CASSPIKRESYEQYF. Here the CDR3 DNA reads TGTGCCAGCAGCCCTATAAAACGGGAATCCTACGAGCAGTACTTC. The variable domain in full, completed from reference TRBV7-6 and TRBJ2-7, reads GAGVSQSPRYKVTKRGQDVALRCDPISGHVSLYWYRQALGQGPEFLTYFNYEAQQDKSGLPNDRFSAERPEGSISTLTIQRTEQRDSAMYRCASSPIKRESYEQYFGPGTRLTVT.

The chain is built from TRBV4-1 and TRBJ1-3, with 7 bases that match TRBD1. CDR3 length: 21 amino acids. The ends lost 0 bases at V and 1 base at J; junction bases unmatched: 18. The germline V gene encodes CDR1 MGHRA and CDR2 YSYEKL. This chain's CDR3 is CASSQDQFSYRGHLSGNTIYF. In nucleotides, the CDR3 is TGCGCCAGCAGCCAAGATCAGTTCTCGTATAGGGGGCATTTGTCTGGAAACACCATATATTTT.

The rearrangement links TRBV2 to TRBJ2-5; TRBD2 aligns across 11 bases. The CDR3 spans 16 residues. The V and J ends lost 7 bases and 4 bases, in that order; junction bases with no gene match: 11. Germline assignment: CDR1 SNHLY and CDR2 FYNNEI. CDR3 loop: CASKVSSGRPSETQYF. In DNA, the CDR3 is TGTGCCAGCAAAGTATCTAGCGGGAGGCCCTCAGAGACCCAGTACTTC.

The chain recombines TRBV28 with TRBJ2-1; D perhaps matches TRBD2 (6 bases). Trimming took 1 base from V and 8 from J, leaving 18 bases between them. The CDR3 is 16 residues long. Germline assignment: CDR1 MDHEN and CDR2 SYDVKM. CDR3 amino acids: CASSLSGGTARHEQFF. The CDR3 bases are TGTGCCAGCAGTTTATCCGGGGGTACAGCGAGACATGAGCAGTTCTTC.

CDR3 loop: CASTKTVLNTEAFF. The CDR3 nucleotides are TGTGCCAGCACAAAGACAGTGTTGAACACTGAAGCTTTCTTT. The V and J genes are TRBV28 and TRBJ1-1; D is perhaps TRBD1 (5 bases). The CDR3 contains 14 residues. V was clipped by 7 bases and J by 0 bases, with 12 bases between them. Germline V gives CDR1 MDHEN, CDR2 SYDVKM.

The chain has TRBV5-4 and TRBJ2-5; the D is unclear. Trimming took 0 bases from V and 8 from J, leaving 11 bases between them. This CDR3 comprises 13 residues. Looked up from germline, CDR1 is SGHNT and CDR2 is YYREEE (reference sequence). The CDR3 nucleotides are TGTGCCAGCAGCTTGGCCACTGCGATCACCCAGTACTTC. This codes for CASSLATAITQYF.

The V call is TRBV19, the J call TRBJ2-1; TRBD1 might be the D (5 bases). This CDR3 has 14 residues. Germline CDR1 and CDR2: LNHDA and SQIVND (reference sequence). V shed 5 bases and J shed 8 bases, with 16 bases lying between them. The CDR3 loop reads CASSPTPLRDEQFF. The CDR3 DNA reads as TGTGCCAGTAGTCCAACTCCCCTCAGGGATGAGCAGTTCTTC.

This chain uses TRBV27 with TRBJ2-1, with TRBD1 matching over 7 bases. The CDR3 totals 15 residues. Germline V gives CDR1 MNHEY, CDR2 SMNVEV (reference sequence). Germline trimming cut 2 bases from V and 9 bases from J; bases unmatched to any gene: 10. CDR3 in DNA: TGTGCCAGCAGTTTAGGATCGACAGGGCTGAGTGAGCAGTTCTTC. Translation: CASSLGSTGLSEQFF.

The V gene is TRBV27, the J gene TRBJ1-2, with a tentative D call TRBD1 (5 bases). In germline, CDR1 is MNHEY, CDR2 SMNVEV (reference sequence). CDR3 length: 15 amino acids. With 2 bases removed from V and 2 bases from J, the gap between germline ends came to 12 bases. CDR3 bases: TGTGCCAGCAGTTTAGCGGGACCAAGCAACTATGGCTACACCTTC. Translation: CASSLAGPSNYGYTF.

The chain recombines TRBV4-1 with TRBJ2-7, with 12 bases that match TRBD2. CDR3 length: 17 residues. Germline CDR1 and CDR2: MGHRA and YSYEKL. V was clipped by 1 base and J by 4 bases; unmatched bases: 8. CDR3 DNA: TGCGCCAGCAGCCAAGTTCATGGACTAGCGGGGCGATACGAGCAGTACTTC. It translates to CASSQVHGLAGRYEQYF.

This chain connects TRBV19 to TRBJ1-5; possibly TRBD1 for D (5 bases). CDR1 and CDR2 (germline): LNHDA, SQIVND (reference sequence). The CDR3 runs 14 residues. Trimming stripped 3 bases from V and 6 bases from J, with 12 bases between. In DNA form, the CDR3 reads TGTGCCAGTAGTATTTCCCAGGGCACTCAGCCCCAGCATTTT. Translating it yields CASSISQGTQPQHF.

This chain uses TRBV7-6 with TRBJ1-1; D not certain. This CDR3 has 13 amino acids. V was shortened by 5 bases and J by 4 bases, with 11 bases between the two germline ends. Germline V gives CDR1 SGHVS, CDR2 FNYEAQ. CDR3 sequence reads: CASSPMEATEAFF. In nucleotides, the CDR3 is TGTGCCAGCAGCCCTATGGAGGCCACTGAAGCTTTCTTT.

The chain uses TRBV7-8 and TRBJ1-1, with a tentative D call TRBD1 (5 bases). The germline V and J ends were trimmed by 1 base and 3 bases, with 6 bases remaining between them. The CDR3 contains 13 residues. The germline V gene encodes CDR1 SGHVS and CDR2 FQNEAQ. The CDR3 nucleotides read TGTGCCAGCAGCTTAGTCAGGGACACTGAAGCTTTCTTT. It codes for CASSLVRDTEAFF. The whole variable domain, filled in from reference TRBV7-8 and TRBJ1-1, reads GAGVSQSPRYKVAKRGQDVALRCDPISGHVSLFWYQQALGQGPEFLTYFQNEAQLDKSGLPSDRFFAERPEGSVSTLKIQRTQQEDSAVYLCASSLVRDTEAFFGQGTRLTVV.